This T cell receptor (beta chain) was captured by sequencing in a study of T cells in Graves' hyperthyroidism and ophthalmopathy. The CDR3 extends over 18 amino acids. The germline V and J ends were trimmed by 4 bases and 1 base, with 20 bases remaining between them. The germline CDR1 and CDR2 sequences are KGHDR and SFDVKD. Amplification yielded TCR beta CDR3 regions, with RNA transcripts as the source. Using the HTBI primer set, a first-round RT-PCR was run on the TCR CDR3. TCRdb recomputed calls from the multiplex PCR reads with MiXCR, one row per CDR3 protein. Among 300,000 to 450,000 distinct CDR3 sequences, around a quarter were seen once, and the ten largest hold 73%. Graves' hyperthyroidism is called stable when ophthalmopathy does not progress within 18 months. The hyperthyroidism patients had all been newly diagnosed, and their disease duration was under 2 months. Their ages ranged from 18 to 65 years. Patients with uncontrolled infections, other autoimmune diseases, pregnancy or lactation were excluded.

This clonotype was observed many times. Sequenced material: blood. V and J are TRBV24-1 and TRBJ2-3; D possibly corresponds to TRBD2 (7 bases). The clonotype comes from a man aged 45-65 years with Graves' hyperthyroidism. This CDR3 is CATSDPVAGGRRTDTQYF. The CDR3 DNA reads TGTGCCACCAGTGACCCCGTTGCCGGGGGGCGTCGCACAGATACGCAGTATTTT.